This T cell receptor (beta chain) was observed in a study of fetal regulatory T cell absence and autoimmunity. Overall study findings and caveats: TRB gene family usage was broadly similar in cord blood and pancreas. The oligoclonal enrichment was interpreted as supporting antigen-driven pancreatic autoimmunity before birth in IPEX syndrome. Compared with cord blood, pancreas showed oligoclonal TCR enrichment, some clones over 85-fold.

The survey-level immunoSEQ assay was used. The assay was immunoSEQ multiplex PCR, and TCRdb's table has in-frame clones only and misses some. Among about 43,000 clones listed, around 83% were seen once. Germline V gives CDR1 SGHNT, CDR2 YENEEA. Trimming took 4 bases from V and 4 from J; bases not matched to a gene: 2. CDR3 size: 14 residues. A single count supports this clone. Its specificity is not known. The receptor's source is a newborn boy with IPEX syndrome. The chain carries TRBV11-3 and TRBJ2-3, with 10 bases that match TRBD2. Sequencing input: cord blood. The CDR3: CASSYGTSADTQYF. The CDR3 DNA is TGTGCCAGCAGCTATGGGACTAGCGCAGATACGCAGTATTTT.